A single sample is the source of the 23 T cell receptor beta chains below, sequenced in a study of OX40 agonist ivuxolimab in advanced cancers. Sequencing used immunoSEQ multiplex PCR; TCRdb keeps in-frame clones, though not all of them. Of fewer than 80,000 clones listed, roughly four fifths are singletons. The specimen was CD4+ or CD8+ T cells sorted from blood, collected in a trial of the OX40 agonist ivuxolimab. Receptors were obtained from an adult with an advanced solid tumor such as melanoma, head and neck, liver or kidney cancer.

The rearrangement joins TRBV11-2 to TRBJ1-1; unclear D gene. Per the germline V gene, CDR1 is SGHAT and CDR2 is FQNNGV. This CDR3 region has 11 residues. V was trimmed by 8 bases and J by 10 bases, leaving 14 bases between them. CDR3 coding DNA: TGTGCCAGCGGTGGTAACGAAAGAGCTTTCTTT. Translation gives CASGGNERAFF.

V gene TRBV19 combines with J gene TRBJ2-2, with 7 positions matching TRBD1. Unmatched junction bases numbered 2, after V lost 4 bases and J lost 0 bases. CDR1 LNHDA and CDR2 SQIVND come from the germline V gene (reference sequence). The CDR3 has 15 residues. The CDR3 sequence is CASSRTGANTGELFF. CDR3 bases: TGTGCCAGTAGTAGGACAGGCGCGAACACCGGGGAGCTGTTTTTT.

This chain connects TRBV30 to TRBJ1-5, with D possibly matching TRBD1 (5 bases). This CDR3 contains 13 residues. The V end lost 0 bases, the J end lost 11 bases, and 14 bases lay between the germline ends. The V gene's germline CDR1 is GTSNPN and CDR2 SVGIG (reference sequence). The CDR3 loop is CAWSVQGFGAQHF. The CDR3 region has the DNA TGTGCCTGGAGTGTCCAGGGCTTTGGGGCCCAGCATTTT.

This chain uses TRBV15 with TRBJ1-1; D remains unclear. Trimming removed 1 base from V and 1 base from J, with 10 bases in between. The CDR3 sequence is 15 residues long. CDR1 and CDR2 (germline): LNHNV, YYDKDF (reference sequence). This CDR3 reads CATSRAGITNTEAFF. CDR3 DNA sequence: TGTGCCACCAGCAGAGCGGGGATAACGAACACTGAAGCTTTCTTT.

The J gene is TRBJ1-4, the V gene TRBV5-5; tentative D call: TRBD1 (5 bases). Germline CDR1 and CDR2: SGHKS and YYEKEE (reference sequence). Trimming pared 0 bases from V and 5 bases from J, leaving 8 bases between. The CDR3 extends over 14 amino acids. This CDR3 reads CASSLGRTNEKLFF. Here the CDR3 DNA reads TGTGCCAGCAGCTTGGGACGGACAAATGAAAAACTGTTTTTT.

V and J are TRBV5-1 and TRBJ2-2; TRBD2 agrees at 10 bases. CDR3 length: 16 residues. CDR1 SGHRS and CDR2 YFSETQ come from the germline V gene. V was clipped by 3 bases and J by 4 bases; unmatched bases: 6. The CDR3 sequence: CASSSLAGEPTGELFF. The CDR3 bases are TGCGCCAGCAGCTCTCTAGCGGGAGAACCCACCGGGGAGCTGTTTTTT. Complete variable domain (other parts from reference TRBV5-1 and TRBJ2-2): KAGVTQTPRYLIKTRGQQVTLSCSPISGHRSVSWYQQTPGQGLQFLFEYFSETQRNKGNFPGRFSGRQFSNSRSEMNVSTLELGDSALYLCASSSLAGEPTGELFFGEGSRLTVL.

This rearrangement joins TRBV7-9 to TRBJ2-2; no clear D. Germline CDR1 and CDR2: SEHNR and FQNEAQ (reference sequence). The ends were cut back, 3 bases at V and 5 bases at J, with 13 bases in the middle. This CDR3 has 15 residues. The CDR3, as DNA: TGTGCCAGCAGCTTGTTAGCTTCGGGTACCGGGGAGCTGTTTTTT. This translates into CASSLLASGTGELFF.

The chain couples TRBV5-6 to TRBJ2-1; 9 nucleotides line up with TRBD1. CDR3 length: 15 residues. Germline CDR1 and CDR2: SGHDT and YYEEEE. J was trimmed by 9 bases and V by 4 bases; bases with no gene match: 11. Here the CDR3 DNA reads TGTGCCAGCAGCGAACCGGGACAGGGTTTGGGTGAGCAGTTCTTC. It specifies CASSEPGQGLGEQFF.

This sequence joins TRBV29-1 and TRBJ1-2; no clear D gene. The CDR3 is 13 residues long. CDR1 and CDR2 (germline): SQVTM, ANQGSEA. Trimming took off 0 bases at V and 8 bases at J, with 13 bases between the two ends. CDR3 residues: CSVEDPDRLGYTF. The CDR3 coding sequence is TGCAGCGTTGAAGATCCGGACCGTTTAGGCTACACCTTC.

The rearrangement uses TRBV28 and TRBJ1-5; maybe TRBD1 (5 bases). V gave up 3 bases and J gave up 1 base, with 13 bases separating them. Germline V CDR1 and CDR2: MDHEN, SYDVKM. This CDR3 is built from 16 residues. The CDR3 sequence: CASSFRQTRSNQPQHF. As DNA, the CDR3 is TGTGCCAGCAGTTTCAGACAGACTAGAAGCAATCAGCCCCAGCATTTT.

Comment on this clone: Germline is not matched at one junction end, which may reflect a read error. The chain links TRBV7-8 to TRBJ1-2, with TRBD1 identical over 8 bases. In germline, CDR1 is SGHVS, CDR2 FQNEAQ. This CDR3 spans 11 amino acids. In DNA, the CDR3 is TGTGCCAGCAGCGACCGGGACAGGATGTCCTTC. Translated: CASSDRDRMSF.

The rearrangement links TRBV5-5 to TRBJ1-6, with D maybe TRBD1 (6 bases). V lost 0 bases to trimming and J lost 9 bases, with 19 bases between them. The CDR3 contains 17 residues. The germline gives CDR1 SGHKS, CDR2 YYEKEE (reference sequence). This chain's CDR3 is CASSLAGGAVGGSPLHF. For the CDR3, the DNA is TGTGCCAGCAGCTTGGCGGGGGGCGCAGTCGGGGGTTCACCCCTCCACTTT.

This clone appeared a single time. The chain carries TRBV18 and TRBJ2-3; D gene ambiguous. Germline V CDR1 and CDR2: KGHSH, LQKENI. The V end was cut by 4 bases, the J end by 5 bases, with 7 bases between. The CDR3 has 12 residues. CDR3 nucleotides: TGTGCCAGCTCACAGGACGGAGATACGCAGTATTTT. Translated: CASSQDGDTQYF.

This chain connects TRBV5-6 to TRBJ2-7, with a tentative D call TRBD2 (6 bases). CDR1 and CDR2 (germline): SGHDT, YYEEEE. The CDR3 length is 14 residues. The ends were cut back, 5 bases at V and 0 bases at J, with 12 bases in the middle. CDR3: CASRQGLNSYEQYF. As DNA, the CDR3 is TGTGCCAGCAGGCAGGGACTGAACTCCTACGAGCAGTACTTC. The full variable domain, completed using reference TRBV5-6 and TRBJ2-7, is DAGVTQSPTHLIKTRGQQVTLRCSPKSGHDTVSWYQQALGQGPQFIFQYYEEEERQRGNFPDRFSGHQFPNYSSELNVNALLLGDSALYLCASRQGLNSYEQYFGPGTRLTVT.

V gene TRBV5-1 combines with J gene TRBJ2-5, with 11 bases that match TRBD2. The CDR3 length is 16 residues. The trim removed 4 bases at V and 4 bases at J, leaving 9 bases unmatched. Looked up from germline, CDR1 is SGHRS and CDR2 is YFSETQ. CDR3 protein: CASSPDIAGGGETQYF. In DNA form, the CDR3 reads TGCGCCAGCAGCCCCGATATAGCGGGAGGGGGAGAGACCCAGTACTTC.

The chain joins TRBV5-1 to TRBJ2-3; 9 bases map to TRBD1. This CDR3 region has 16 residues. After removal of 1 base from V and 3 bases from J, the junction contained 6 bases not matched to a gene. The germline CDR1 and CDR2 sequences are SGHRS and YFSETQ. CDR3 bases: TGCGCCAGCAGCTTGAGTGGCGGGACAGGGACAGATACGCAGTATTTT. Protein product: CASSLSGGTGTDTQYF. Complete variable domain (other parts from reference TRBV5-1 and TRBJ2-3): KAGVTQTPRYLIKTRGQQVTLSCSPISGHRSVSWYQQTPGQGLQFLFEYFSETQRNKGNFPGRFSGRQFSNSRSEMNVSTLELGDSALYLCASSLSGGTGTDTQYFGPGTRLTVL.

The V call is TRBV11-2, the J call TRBJ2-7; no reliable D call. V was pared by 5 bases and J by 3 bases, with 14 bases between. This CDR3 is 14 amino acids long. Germline CDR1 SGHAT, CDR2 FQNNGV. The CDR3 nucleotides read TGTGCCAGCAGCCCCGTGGGTAACGACTACGAGCAGTACTTC. Its translation: CASSPVGNDYEQYF.

V usage is TRBV6-5 and J usage is TRBJ1-2; 7 nucleotides agree with TRBD1. This CDR3 spans 15 amino acids. Looked up from germline, CDR1 is MNHEY and CDR2 is SVGAGI. Losses at the gene ends were 6 bases for V and 0 bases for J; bases not matched to a gene: 7. The CDR3 sequence: CASRRDSDPNYGYTF. The CDR3 DNA reads as TGTGCCAGCAGGCGGGACAGCGATCCTAACTATGGCTACACCTTC.

The chain is built from TRBV7-9 and TRBJ1-4; D is unresolved. Trimming removed 5 bases at V and 6 bases at J, with 13 bases between. Per the germline V gene, CDR1 is SEHNR and CDR2 is FQNEAQ (reference sequence). CDR3 length: 14 amino acids. CDR3 in amino acids: CASSRALVYEKLFF. The DNA of the CDR3 is TGTGCCAGCAGCCGTGCCCTCGTCTATGAAAAACTGTTTTTT.

J is TRBJ1-2 and V is TRBV6-1; 12 nucleotides agree with TRBD1. The germline V gene encodes CDR1 MNHNS and CDR2 SASEGT. V lost 7 bases, J lost 8 bases, and 17 bases stayed unmatched. The CDR3 has 17 residues. As DNA, the CDR3 is TGTGCCAGCACTGACCCCGGGACAGGGGGCGAAGGTCGCGGCTACACCTTC. It codes for CASTDPGTGGEGRGYTF.

The gene calls are TRBV7-8 and TRBJ2-3, with 15 nucleotides matching TRBD2. The CDR3 runs 17 residues. J gave up 4 bases and V 5 bases, and 7 bases lay outside the gene matches. CDR1 and CDR2 (germline): SGHVS, FQNEAQ. CDR3 in amino acids: CASSTWTSGRGADTQYF. Here the CDR3 DNA reads TGTGCCAGCAGCACTTGGACTAGCGGGAGGGGGGCAGATACGCAGTATTTT. Full variable domain (missing parts from reference TRBV7-8 and TRBJ2-3): GAGVSQSPRYKVAKRGQDVALRCDPISGHVSLFWYQQALGQGPEFLTYFQNEAQLDKSGLPSDRFFAERPEGSVSTLKIQRTQQEDSAVYLCASSTWTSGRGADTQYFGPGTRLTVL.

The CDR3 sequence: CASRPVAGLTNTEAFF. CDR3 DNA: TGTGCCAGCAGGCCTGTGGCAGGGCTAACGAACACTGAAGCTTTCTTT. The chain employs TRBV27 and TRBJ1-1, with D perhaps matching TRBD1 (5 bases). The CDR3 totals 16 residues. From germline, CDR1 is MNHEY and CDR2 SMNVEV (reference sequence). The V gene lost 6 bases and the J gene lost 1 base, with 18 bases spanning the gap.

The CDR3 protein is CASSQESQYSNQPQHF. The CDR3 nucleotides are TGCGCCAGCAGCCAAGAAAGCCAGTATAGCAATCAGCCCCAGCATTTT. The rearrangement uses TRBV4-1 and TRBJ1-5, with no clear D. CDR1 is MGHRA and CDR2 is YSYEKL in the germline V gene. V was pared by 0 bases and J by 0 bases, with 9 bases between. The CDR3 is 16 amino acids.